Below, 6 T cell receptor beta chains from the same sample are listed, as sequenced in a study of lymphopenia after photon versus proton radiotherapy. Data came from immunoSEQ multiplex PCR; TCRdb stores just in-frame clones and leaves some out. In the table there are approximately 150,000 clones, roughly nine tenths of which are singletons. The sample in question was peripheral blood, obtained from a patient treated with photon-based radiotherapy. All receptors come from a man aged 45-65 years with gastric cancer.

The V gene is TRBV18, the J gene TRBJ1-4, with D possibly being TRBD1 (6 bases). The germline V gene has CDR1 KGHSH and CDR2 LQKENI. The CDR3 sequence is 15 residues long. V shed 6 bases and J shed 8 bases, with 19 bases lying between them. CDR3 coding DNA: TGTGCCAGCTCGCCTACGACAGGTTCAGGGGAAAAACTGTTTTTT. Translating gives CASSPTTGSGEKLFF.

The sample holds many counts of this clone. The V and J genes are TRBV29-1 and TRBJ1-1; no clear D. The V gene lost 3 bases and the J gene lost 8 bases, with 7 bases spanning the gap. The length of the CDR3 is 10 residues. Germline V gene data show CDR1 as SQVTM and CDR2 as ANQGSEA. The CDR3 bases are TGCAGCGTTGACACAGACGAAGCTTTCTTT. Its translation: CSVDTDEAFF.

The rearrangement uses TRBV5-4 and TRBJ2-7, with 11 bases matching TRBD2. With 5 bases clipped from V and 3 bases from J, the junction kept 13 bases outside the gene matches. This CDR3 is 17 amino acids long. Germline CDR1 reads SGHNT; CDR2 reads YYREEE (reference sequence). CDR3 nucleotide sequence: TGTGCCAGCAGAAGGGGGGGGCTAGCGGGAGGCAGCTACGAGCAGTACTTC. Translation gives CASRRGGLAGGSYEQYF.

The chain combines TRBV30 with TRBJ2-4; D remains ambiguous. V shed 0 bases and J shed 0 bases, with 12 bases lying between them. Germline V gives CDR1 GTSNPN, CDR2 SVGIG (reference sequence). The CDR3 is 16 amino acids. The CDR3 is CAWSVRGPLAKNIQYF. CDR3 coding DNA: TGTGCCTGGAGTGTAAGAGGTCCACTAGCCAAAAACATTCAGTACTTC.

The chain couples TRBV5-5 to TRBJ1-5; D unresolved. Germline CDR1 is SGHKS and CDR2 is YYEKEE (reference sequence). The length of the CDR3 is 17 residues. Trimming took 1 base from V and 1 from J, leaving 15 bases between them. The chain's CDR3 is CASSLSPNRRSNQPQHF. The CDR3 DNA reads TGTGCCAGCAGCTTGTCGCCAAATCGACGGAGCAATCAGCCCCAGCATTTT.

This sequence joins TRBV19 and TRBJ2-2; D is uncertain. The CDR3 covers 15 residues. Germline V gene sequence: CDR1 LNHDA, CDR2 SQIVND (reference sequence). Trimming left V 5 bases short and J 4 bases short, with 14 bases between. In nucleotides, the CDR3 is TGTGCCAGTAGTCCGCCACGGGTCCCCACCGGGGAGCTGTTTTTT. It encodes CASSPPRVPTGELFF.